Described below is a single T cell receptor beta chain sequence and its context. As yet, its antigen is unknown. Libraries were prepared by immunoSEQ multiplex PCR; TCRdb keeps only in-frame clonotypes and omits some of them. The profile shows under 95,000 clones, around 91% of them singletons. Healthy donors had no documented immune events, such as infections, while sampled. Looked up from germline, CDR1 is SGHNT and CDR2 is YENEEA. Trimming removed 4 bases from V and 11 bases from J; junction bases left unmatched: 8. CDR3 length: 13 residues. These data originate in a study of identifying expanded T cells in peripheral blood. Study conclusions and caveats: Clone count variance between approximately two-week samples rose with total template count.

The sample consisted of blood. The TCR sequence derives from a person between 18 and 75 years old in good health. The genes are TRBV11-3 and TRBJ1-5; TRBD1 aligns across 7 bases. The CDR3, as DNA: TGTGCCAGCAGCTCCGACAGGGCAGGGGCCCAGCATTTT. The encoded protein is CASSSDRAGAQHF.